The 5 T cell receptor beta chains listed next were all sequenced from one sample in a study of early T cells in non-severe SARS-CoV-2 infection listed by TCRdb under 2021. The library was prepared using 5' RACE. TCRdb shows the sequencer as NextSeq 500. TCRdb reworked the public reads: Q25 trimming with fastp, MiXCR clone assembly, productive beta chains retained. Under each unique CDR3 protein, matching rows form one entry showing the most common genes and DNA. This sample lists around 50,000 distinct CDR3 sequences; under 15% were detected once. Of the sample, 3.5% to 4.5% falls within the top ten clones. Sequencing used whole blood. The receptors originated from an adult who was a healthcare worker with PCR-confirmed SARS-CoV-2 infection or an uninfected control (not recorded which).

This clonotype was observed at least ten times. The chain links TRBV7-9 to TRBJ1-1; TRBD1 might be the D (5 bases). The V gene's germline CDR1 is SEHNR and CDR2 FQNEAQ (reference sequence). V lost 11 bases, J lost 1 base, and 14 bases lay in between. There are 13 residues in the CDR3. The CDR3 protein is CALQRGENTEAFF. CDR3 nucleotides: TGTGCCCTCCAAAGGGGCGAGAACACTGAAGCTTTCTTT. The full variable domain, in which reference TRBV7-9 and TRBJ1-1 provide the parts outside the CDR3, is DTGVSQNPRHKITKRGQNVTFRCDPISEHNRLYWYRQTLGQGPEFLTYFQNEAQLEKSRLLSDRFSAERPKGSFSTLEIQRTEQGDSAMYLCALQRGENTEAFFGQGTRLTVV.

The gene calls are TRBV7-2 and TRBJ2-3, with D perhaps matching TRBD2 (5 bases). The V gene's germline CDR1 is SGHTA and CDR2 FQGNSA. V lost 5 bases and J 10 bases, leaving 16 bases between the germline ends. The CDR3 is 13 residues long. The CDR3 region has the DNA TGTGCCAGCAGCCCGGGGTGGGCCCATCCGCAGTATTTT. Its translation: CASSPGWAHPQYF.

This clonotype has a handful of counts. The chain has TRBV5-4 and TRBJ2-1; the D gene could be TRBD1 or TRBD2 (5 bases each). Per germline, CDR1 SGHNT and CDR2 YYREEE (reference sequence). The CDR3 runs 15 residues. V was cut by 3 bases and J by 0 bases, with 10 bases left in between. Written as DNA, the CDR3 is TGTGCCAGCAGCTCCTGGGACCTCTCCTACAATGAGCAGTTCTTC. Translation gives CASSSWDLSYNEQFF.

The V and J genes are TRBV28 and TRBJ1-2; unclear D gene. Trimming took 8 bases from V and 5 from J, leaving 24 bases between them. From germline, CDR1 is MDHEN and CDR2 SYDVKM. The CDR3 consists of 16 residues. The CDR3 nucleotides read TGTGCCAGCTCTGCGAACACTTTGCCAGGACGATATGGCTACACCTTC. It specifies CASSANTLPGRYGYTF.

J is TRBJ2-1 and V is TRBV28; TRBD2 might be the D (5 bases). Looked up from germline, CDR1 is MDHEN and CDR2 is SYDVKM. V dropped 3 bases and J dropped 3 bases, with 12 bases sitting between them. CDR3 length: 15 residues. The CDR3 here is CASSLGSSVYNEQFF. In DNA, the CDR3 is TGTGCCAGCAGTTTGGGTAGTAGCGTCTACAATGAGCAGTTCTTC.